The sequence of this T cell receptor (beta chain) was determined in a study of shared clonotypes between healthy human individuals. Around 32,000 T cell genomes, or around 0.3 ug DNA, went into unsorted PBMC replicate PCRs. Clones were read by immunoSEQ multiplex PCR, and TCRdb kept only the in-frame ones, dropping some. The data show about 450,000 clones, 70% to 80% seen once. With unsorted samples, genomic DNA was obtained from around 98 million PBMCs. In its sample, this clone was seen many times. Sample: PBMCs. This receptor was obtained from a woman between 35 and 50 years old in good health. Some clones in this sample may be carry-over from other donors' samples.

Here the CDR3 reads CASSSKSVGRFVTDTQYF. In nucleotides, the CDR3 is TGTGCCAGCAGCTCCAAGTCGGTCGGCAGATTTGTCACAGATACGCAGTATTTT. The chain is built from TRBV11-2 and TRBJ2-3; D is uncertain. V was clipped by 4 bases and J by 2 bases, with 22 bases between them. The germline V gene has CDR1 SGHAT and CDR2 FQNNGV. The CDR3 runs to 18 residues.